Reported below is one TCR beta chain. Its antigen is still unknown. TCRdb re-derived calls from the 5' RACE reads in MiXCR, one entry per CDR3 protein. Of just under 550,000 distinct CDR3 sequences listed, approximately 14% are singletons. These data are taken from a study of identical twins. The CDR3 has 15 residues. V was clipped by 7 bases and J by 2 bases, with 16 bases between them. Whole-study results and caveats: Cord blood beta clonotypes that were abundant carried fewer insertions, and memory repertoires showed no such trend.

This sample also appeared in a second study, on yellow fever vaccine responses in identical twins.

This sequence was found in a woman aged 18-29 years in good health. Specimen: CD4+ T cells sorted from blood. V and J are TRBV12-3 or TRBV12-4 and TRBJ2-3; perhaps TRBD2 as D (5 bases). CDR3 DNA sequence: TGTGCCAGCAACCGAGCCACCGGACTCACAGATACGCAGTATTTT. Its protein product is CASNRATGLTDTQYF.